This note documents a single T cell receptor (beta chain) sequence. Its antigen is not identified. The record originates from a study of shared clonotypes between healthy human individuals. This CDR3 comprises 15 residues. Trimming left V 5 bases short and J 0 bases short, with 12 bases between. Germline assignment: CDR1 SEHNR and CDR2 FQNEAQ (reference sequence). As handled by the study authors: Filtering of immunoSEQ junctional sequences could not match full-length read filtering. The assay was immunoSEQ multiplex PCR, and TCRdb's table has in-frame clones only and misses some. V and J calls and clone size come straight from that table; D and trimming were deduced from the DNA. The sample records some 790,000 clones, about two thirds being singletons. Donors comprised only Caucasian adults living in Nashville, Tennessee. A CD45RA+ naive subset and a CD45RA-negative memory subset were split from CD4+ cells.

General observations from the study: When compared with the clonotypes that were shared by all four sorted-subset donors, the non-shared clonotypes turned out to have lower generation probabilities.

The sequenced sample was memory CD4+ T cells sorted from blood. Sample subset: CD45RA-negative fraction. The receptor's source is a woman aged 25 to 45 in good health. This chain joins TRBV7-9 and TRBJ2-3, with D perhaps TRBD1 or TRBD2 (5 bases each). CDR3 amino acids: CASSHGTDSTDTQYF. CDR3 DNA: TGTGCCAGCAGCCACGGGACGGATAGCACAGATACGCAGTATTTT.